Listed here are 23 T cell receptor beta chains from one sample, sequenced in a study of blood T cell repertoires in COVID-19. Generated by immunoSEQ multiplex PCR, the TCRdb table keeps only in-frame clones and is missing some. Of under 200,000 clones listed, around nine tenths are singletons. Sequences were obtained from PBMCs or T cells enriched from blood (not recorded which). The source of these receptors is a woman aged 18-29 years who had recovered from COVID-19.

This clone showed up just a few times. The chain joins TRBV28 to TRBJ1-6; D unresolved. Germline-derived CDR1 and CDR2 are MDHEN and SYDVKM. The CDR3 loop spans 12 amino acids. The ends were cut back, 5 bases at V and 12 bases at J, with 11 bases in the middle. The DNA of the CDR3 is TGTGCCAGCAGTACAGCCGACCTACCCCTCCACTTT. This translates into CASSTADLPLHF.

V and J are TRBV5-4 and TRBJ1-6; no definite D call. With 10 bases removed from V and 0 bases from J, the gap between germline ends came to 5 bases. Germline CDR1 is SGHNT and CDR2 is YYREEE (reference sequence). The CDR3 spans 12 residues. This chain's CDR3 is CALSSYNSPLHF. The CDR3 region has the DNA TGTGCCCTTAGCTCCTATAATTCACCCCTCCACTTT.

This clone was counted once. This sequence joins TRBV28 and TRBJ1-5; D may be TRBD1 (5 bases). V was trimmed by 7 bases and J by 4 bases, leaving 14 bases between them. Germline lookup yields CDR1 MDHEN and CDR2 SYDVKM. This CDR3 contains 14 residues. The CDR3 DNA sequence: TGTGCCAGCAAGGCCGACAGTGGGAATCAGCCCCAGCATTTT. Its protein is CASKADSGNQPQHF.

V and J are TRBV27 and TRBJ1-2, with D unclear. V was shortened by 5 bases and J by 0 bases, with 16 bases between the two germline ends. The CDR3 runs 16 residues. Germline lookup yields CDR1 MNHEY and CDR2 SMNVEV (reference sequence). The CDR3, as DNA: TGTGCCAGCAGTACAGCACCCCTCATTTCTAACTATGGCTACACCTTC. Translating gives CASSTAPLISNYGYTF.

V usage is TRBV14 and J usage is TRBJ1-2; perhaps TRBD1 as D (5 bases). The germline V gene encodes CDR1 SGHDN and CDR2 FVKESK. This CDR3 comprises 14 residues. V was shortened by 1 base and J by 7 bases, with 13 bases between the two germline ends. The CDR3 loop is CASSQVREGAGYTF. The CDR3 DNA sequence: TGTGCCAGCAGCCAAGTCCGTGAAGGGGCTGGCTACACCTTC.

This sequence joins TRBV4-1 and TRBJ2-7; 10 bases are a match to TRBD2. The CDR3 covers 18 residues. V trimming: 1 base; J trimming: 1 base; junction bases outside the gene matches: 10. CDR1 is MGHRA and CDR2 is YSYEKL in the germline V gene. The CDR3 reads CASSQGPALAGKSYEQYF. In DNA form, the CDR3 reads TGCGCCAGCAGCCAAGGCCCCGCACTAGCGGGAAAATCCTACGAGCAGTACTTC.

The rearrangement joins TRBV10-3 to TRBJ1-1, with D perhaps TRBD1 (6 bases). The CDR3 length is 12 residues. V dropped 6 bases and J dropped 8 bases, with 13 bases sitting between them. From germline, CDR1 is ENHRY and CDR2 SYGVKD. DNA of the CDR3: TGTGCCATCAGGGAGACAGGCGAGGAAGCTTTCTTT. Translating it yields CAIRETGEEAFF.

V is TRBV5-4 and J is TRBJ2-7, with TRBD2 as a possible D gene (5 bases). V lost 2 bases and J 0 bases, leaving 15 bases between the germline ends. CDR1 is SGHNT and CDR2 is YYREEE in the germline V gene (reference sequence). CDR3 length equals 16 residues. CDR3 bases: TGTGCCAGCAGCTTTGTCCGGGGATTCGACTCCTACGAGCAGTACTTC. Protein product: CASSFVRGFDSYEQYF. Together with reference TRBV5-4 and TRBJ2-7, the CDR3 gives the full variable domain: ETGVTQSPTHLIKTRGQQVTLRCSSQSGHNTVSWYQQALGQGPQFIFQYYREEENGRGNFPPRFSGLQFPNYSSELNVNALELDDSALYLCASSFVRGFDSYEQYFGPGTRLTVT.

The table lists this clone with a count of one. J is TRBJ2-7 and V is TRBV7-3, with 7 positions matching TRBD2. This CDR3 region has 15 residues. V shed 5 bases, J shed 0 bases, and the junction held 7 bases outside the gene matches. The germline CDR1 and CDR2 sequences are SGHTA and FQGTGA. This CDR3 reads CASSPSGGSSYEQYF. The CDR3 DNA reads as TGTGCCAGCAGCCCTAGCGGAGGGAGCTCCTACGAGCAGTACTTC.

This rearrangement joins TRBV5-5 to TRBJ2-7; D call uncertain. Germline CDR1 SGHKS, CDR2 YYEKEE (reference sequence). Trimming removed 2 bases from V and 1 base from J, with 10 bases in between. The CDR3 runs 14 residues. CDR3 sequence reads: CASSFAERSYEQYF. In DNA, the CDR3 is TGTGCCAGCAGCTTTGCGGAAAGATCCTACGAGCAGTACTTC.

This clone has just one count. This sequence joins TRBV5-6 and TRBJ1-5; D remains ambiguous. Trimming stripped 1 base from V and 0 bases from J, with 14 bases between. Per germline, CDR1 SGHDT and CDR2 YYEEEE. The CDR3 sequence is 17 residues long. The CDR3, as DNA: TGTGCCAGCAGCTTGCCAGGATCCCATTATAGCAATCAGCCCCAGCATTTT. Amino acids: CASSLPGSHYSNQPQHF.

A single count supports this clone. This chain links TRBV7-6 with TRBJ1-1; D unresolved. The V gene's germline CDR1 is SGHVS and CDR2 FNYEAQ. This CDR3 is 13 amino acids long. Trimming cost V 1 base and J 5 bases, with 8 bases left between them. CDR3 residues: CASSLGGRTEAFF. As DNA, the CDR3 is TGTGCCAGCAGCTTAGGAGGGAGGACTGAAGCTTTCTTT.

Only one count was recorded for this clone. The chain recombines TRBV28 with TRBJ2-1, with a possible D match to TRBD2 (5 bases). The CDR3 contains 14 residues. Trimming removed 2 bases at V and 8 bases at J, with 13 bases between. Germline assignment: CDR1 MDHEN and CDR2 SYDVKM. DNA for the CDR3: TGTGCCAGCAGTTTAAGCGGCCCCGTCGATGAGCAGTTCTTC. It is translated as CASSLSGPVDEQFF.

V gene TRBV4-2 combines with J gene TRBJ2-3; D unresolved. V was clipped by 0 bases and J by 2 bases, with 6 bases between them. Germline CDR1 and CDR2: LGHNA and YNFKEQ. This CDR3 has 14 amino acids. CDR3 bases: TGTGCCAGCAGCCAAGACACTCACACAGATACGCAGTATTTT. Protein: CASSQDTHTDTQYF.

The CDR3 protein is CASSSETQGFGYEQYF. CDR3 DNA: TGTGCCAGCAGCTCCGAAACACAGGGGTTTGGCTACGAGCAGTACTTC. The rearrangement joins TRBV5-6 to TRBJ2-7; TRBD1 agrees at 7 bases. From germline, CDR1 is SGHDT and CDR2 YYEEEE. Trimming at V came to 3 bases and at J to 3 bases, leaving 12 bases not matched to a gene. The CDR3 is 16 amino acids. The whole variable domain, remainder taken from reference TRBV5-6 and TRBJ2-7, is DAGVTQSPTHLIKTRGQQVTLRCSPKSGHDTVSWYQQALGQGPQFIFQYYEEEERQRGNFPDRFSGHQFPNYSSELNVNALLLGDSALYLCASSSETQGFGYEQYFGPGTRLTVT.

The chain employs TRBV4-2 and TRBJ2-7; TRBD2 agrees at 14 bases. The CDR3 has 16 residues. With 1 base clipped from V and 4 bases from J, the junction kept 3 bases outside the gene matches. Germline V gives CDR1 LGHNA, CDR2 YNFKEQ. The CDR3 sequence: CASSQAGTSGRYEQYF. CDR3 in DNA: TGTGCCAGCAGCCAAGCTGGGACTAGCGGGAGATACGAGCAGTACTTC.

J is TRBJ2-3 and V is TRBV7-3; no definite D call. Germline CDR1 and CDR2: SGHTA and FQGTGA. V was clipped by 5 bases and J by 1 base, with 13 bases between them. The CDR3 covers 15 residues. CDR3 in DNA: TGTGCCAGCAGCCCCTACCCCGCCCGCACAGATACGCAGTATTTT. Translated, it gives CASSPYPARTDTQYF.

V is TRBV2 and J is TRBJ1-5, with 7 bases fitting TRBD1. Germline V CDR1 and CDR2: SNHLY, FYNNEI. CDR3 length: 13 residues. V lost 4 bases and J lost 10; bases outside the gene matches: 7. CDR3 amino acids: CASSGETGEPQHF. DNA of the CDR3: TGTGCCAGCAGTGGAGAAACAGGGGAACCCCAGCATTTT.

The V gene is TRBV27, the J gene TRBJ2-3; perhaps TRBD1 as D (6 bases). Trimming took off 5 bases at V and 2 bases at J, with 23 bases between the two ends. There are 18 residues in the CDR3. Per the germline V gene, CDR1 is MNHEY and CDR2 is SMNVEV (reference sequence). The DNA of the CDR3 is TGTGCCAGCAGTCCCGTTCCCACAGGGAGAAGGTTCACAGATACGCAGTATTTT. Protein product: CASSPVPTGRRFTDTQYF.

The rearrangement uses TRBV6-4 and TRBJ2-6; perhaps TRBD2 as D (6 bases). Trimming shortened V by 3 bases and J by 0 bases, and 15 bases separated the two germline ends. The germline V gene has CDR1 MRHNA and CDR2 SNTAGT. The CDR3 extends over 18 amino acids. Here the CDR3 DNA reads TGTGCCAGCAGTGAGCGGGGTTCAGTTTACTCTGGGGCCAACGTCCTGACTTTC. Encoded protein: CASSERGSVYSGANVLTF.

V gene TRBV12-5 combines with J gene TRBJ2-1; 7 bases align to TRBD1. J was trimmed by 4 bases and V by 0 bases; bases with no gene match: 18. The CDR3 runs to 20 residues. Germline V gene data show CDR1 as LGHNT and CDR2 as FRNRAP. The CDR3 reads CASGLVRGPDREKGYNEQFF. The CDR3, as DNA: TGTGCTAGTGGTTTGGTACGGGGACCCGACAGGGAGAAAGGTTACAATGAGCAGTTCTTC.

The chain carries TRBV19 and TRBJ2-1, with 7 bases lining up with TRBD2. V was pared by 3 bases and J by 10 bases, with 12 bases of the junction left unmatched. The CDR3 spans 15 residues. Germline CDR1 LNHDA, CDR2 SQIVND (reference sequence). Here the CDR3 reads CASSISSGPGREQFF. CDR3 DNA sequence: TGTGCCAGTAGTATTTCTAGCGGACCAGGAAGGGAGCAGTTCTTC.

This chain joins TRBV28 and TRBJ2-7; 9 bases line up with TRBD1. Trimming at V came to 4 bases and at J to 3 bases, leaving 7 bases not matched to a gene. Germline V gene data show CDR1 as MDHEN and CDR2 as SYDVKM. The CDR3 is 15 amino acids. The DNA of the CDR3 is TGTGCCAGCAGTTCTTACGGGACAGGGTACTACGAGCAGTACTTC. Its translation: CASSSYGTGYYEQYF.